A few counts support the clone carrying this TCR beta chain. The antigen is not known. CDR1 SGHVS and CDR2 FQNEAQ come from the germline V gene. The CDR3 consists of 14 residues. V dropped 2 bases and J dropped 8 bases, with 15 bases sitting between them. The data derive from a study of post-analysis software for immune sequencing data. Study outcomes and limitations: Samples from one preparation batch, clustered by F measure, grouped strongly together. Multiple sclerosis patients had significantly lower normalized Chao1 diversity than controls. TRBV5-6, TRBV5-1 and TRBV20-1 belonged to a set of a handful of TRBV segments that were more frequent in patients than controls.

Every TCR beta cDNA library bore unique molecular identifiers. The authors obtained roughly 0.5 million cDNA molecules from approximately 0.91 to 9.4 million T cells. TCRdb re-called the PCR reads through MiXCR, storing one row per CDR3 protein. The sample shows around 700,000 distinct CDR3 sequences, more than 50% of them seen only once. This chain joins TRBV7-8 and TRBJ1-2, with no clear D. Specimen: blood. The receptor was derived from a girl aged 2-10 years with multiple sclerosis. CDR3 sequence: CASSLSIGSRGYTF. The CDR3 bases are TGTGCCAGCAGCTTATCAATAGGATCACGGGGCTACACCTTC. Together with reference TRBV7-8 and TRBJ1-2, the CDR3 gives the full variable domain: GAGVSQSPRYKVAKRGQDVALRCDPISGHVSLFWYQQALGQGPEFLTYFQNEAQLDKSGLPSDRFFAERPEGSVSTLKIQRTQQEDSAVYLCASSLSIGSRGYTFGSGTRLTVV.